Shown below are 2 T cell receptor beta chains from a single sample sequenced in a study of blood T cell repertoires in COVID-19. Measured with immunoSEQ multiplex PCR; TCRdb has only the in-frame clones, and not every one. Of 75,000 to 100,000 clones listed, roughly 80% are singletons. Sequenced: peripheral blood. The receptors were sampled from a man aged 55 to 70 with acute or convalescent COVID-19.

DNA of the CDR3: TGTGCCAGCTCACCACTTACCGGACTAGGAGAGCAGTTCTTC. Translating it yields CASSPLTGLGEQFF. The chain joins TRBV18 to TRBJ2-1, with 7 bases fitting TRBD2. The trim removed 1 base at V and 10 bases at J, leaving 7 bases unmatched. This CDR3 region has 14 residues. CDR1 and CDR2 (germline): KGHSH, LQKENI.

This clone has only a few counts. The chain has TRBV19 and TRBJ2-2; the match to TRBD2 covers 7 bases. The CDR3 contains 15 residues. V trimming: 4 bases; J trimming: 3 bases; junction bases outside the gene matches: 5. Germline CDR1 and CDR2: LNHDA and SQIVND (reference sequence). The CDR3 loop is CASSTRLADTGELFF. Here the CDR3 DNA reads TGTGCCAGTAGTACCCGTCTAGCGGACACCGGGGAGCTGTTTTTT.